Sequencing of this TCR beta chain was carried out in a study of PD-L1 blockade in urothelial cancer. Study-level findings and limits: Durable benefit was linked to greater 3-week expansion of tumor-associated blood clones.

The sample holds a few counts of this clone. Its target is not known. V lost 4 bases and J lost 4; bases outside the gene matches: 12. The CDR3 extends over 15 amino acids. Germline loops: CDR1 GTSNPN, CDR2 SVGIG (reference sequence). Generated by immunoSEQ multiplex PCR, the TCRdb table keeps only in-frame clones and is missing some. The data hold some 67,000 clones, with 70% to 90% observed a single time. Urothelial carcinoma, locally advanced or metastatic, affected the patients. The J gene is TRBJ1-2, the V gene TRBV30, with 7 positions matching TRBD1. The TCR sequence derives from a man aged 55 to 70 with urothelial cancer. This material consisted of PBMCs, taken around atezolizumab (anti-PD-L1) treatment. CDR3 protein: CAWNTWRGRSYGYTF. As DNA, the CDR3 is TGTGCCTGGAACACTTGGAGGGGGCGTAGCTATGGCTACACCTTC.